This entry lists 14 T cell receptor beta chains sequenced from one sample in a study of T cell repertoires in cytomegalovirus infection. MiXCR, run by TCRdb on the reads, gives a single entry per CDR3 protein. This sample carries under 800,000 distinct CDR3 sequences, less than 25% of them seen once, and the ten largest clones take roughly 8%. Sample: CD8+ T cells from PBMCs. These receptors all come from a human donor in good health (CMV status not recorded). Some clones in this sample may be carry-over from other donors' samples.

This clonotype has only a few counts. The rearrangement joins TRBV27 to TRBJ1-1, with D perhaps TRBD1 (5 bases). Per the germline V gene, CDR1 is MNHEY and CDR2 is SMNVEV (reference sequence). V shed 6 bases and J shed 4 bases, with 15 bases lying between them. CDR3 length equals 14 residues. The CDR3 protein is CASRSGGFGTEAFF. In DNA form, the CDR3 reads TGTGCCAGCAGAAGTGGGGGATTCGGCACTGAAGCTTTCTTT.

The chain uses TRBV6-2 or TRBV6-3 and TRBJ2-7, with D possibly matching TRBD1 (5 bases). Germline V gene data show CDR1 as MNHEY and CDR2 as SVGEGT. With 8 bases removed from V and 5 bases from J, the gap between germline ends came to 16 bases. This CDR3 contains 13 residues. The CDR3 DNA sequence: TGTGCCAGCTCAGGGATTCTGGTGGACGAGCAGTACGTC. As protein: CASSGILVDEQYV.

The chain has TRBV28 and TRBJ2-1; TRBD2 is a possible D gene (6 bases). V was trimmed by 2 bases and J by 3 bases, leaving 11 bases between them. The germline V gene encodes CDR1 MDHEN and CDR2 SYDVKM. CDR3 length: 15 residues. CDR3 sequence: CASSLGGDFYNEQFF. For the CDR3, the DNA is TGTGCCAGCAGTTTAGGCGGGGACTTCTACAATGAGCAGTTCTTC.

This clonotype was recorded at least ten times. V is TRBV28 and J is TRBJ2-5; 7 positions match TRBD1. V lost 3 bases and J lost 2; bases outside the gene matches: 6. The CDR3 covers 15 residues. Germline CDR1 is MDHEN and CDR2 is SYDVKM. As DNA, the CDR3 is TGTGCCAGCAGTTTGGGGGACAGCCTACAAGAGACCCAGTACTTC. Its protein product is CASSLGDSLQETQYF. Combining the CDR3 with reference TRBV28 and TRBJ2-5 gives the whole variable domain DVKVTQSSRYLVKRTGEKVFLECVQDMDHENMFWYRQDPGLGLRLIYFSYDVKMKEKGDIPEGYSVSREKKERFSLILESASTNQTSMYLCASSLGDSLQETQYFGPGTRLLVL.

This chain uses TRBV6-6 with TRBJ2-7; TRBD2 is a possible D gene (6 bases). The germline gives CDR1 MNHNY, CDR2 SVGAGI (reference sequence). Trimming removed 6 bases at V and 4 bases at J, with 13 bases between. CDR3 size: 13 residues. For the CDR3, the DNA is TGTGCCAGCAGCCCCTATGGGGGGTACGAGCAGTACGTC. Amino acid sequence: CASSPYGGYEQYV.

The chain links TRBV19 to TRBJ1-5; 8 bases fit TRBD1. CDR1 LNHDA and CDR2 SQIVND come from the germline V gene (reference sequence). The CDR3 is 14 residues long. Trimming took 3 bases from V and 2 from J; bases not matched to a gene: 0. The CDR3 sequence is CASSMTGGNQPQHF. DNA for the CDR3: TGTGCCAGTAGTATGACAGGGGGCAATCAGCCCCAGCATTTT.

This clonotype appeared many times. The V gene is TRBV10-3, the J gene TRBJ1-1; tentative D call: TRBD1 (5 bases). This CDR3 has 16 amino acids. CDR1 is ENHRY, CDR2 SYGVKD, per germline. The ends were cut back, 5 bases at V and 5 bases at J, with 21 bases in the middle. CDR3 loop: CAISHNPDTVETEAFF. The CDR3 DNA reads as TGTGCCATCAGTCATAACCCGGACACGGTCGAAACTGAAGCTTTCTTT.

This clonotype was seen only a few times. The chain recombines TRBV5-1 with TRBJ2-7; D is unclear. CDR1 is SGHRS, CDR2 YFSETQ, per germline. The CDR3 sequence is 10 residues long. Trimming removed 6 bases from V and 6 bases from J, with 7 bases in between. The CDR3, as DNA: TGCGCCAGCAAGGTCGGCGAGCAGTACGTC. Its protein product is CASKVGEQYV.

Concerning this clonotype itself: A much larger clonotype is one base distant, so this may be a read error. The chain joins TRBV20-1 to TRBJ2-5; a possible D gene is TRBD2 (6 bases). CDR1 is DFQATT and CDR2 is SNEGSKA in the germline V gene (reference sequence). CDR3 size: 16 residues. The CDR3 sequence is CGAREIPLGGQETQYF. CDR3 coding DNA: TGCGGTGCTAGAGAGATCCCCCTGGGGGGACAAGAGACCCAGTACTTC.

The rearrangement uses TRBV20-1 and TRBJ1-4; D is ambiguous. The germline V gene has CDR1 DFQATT and CDR2 SNEGSKA (reference sequence). There are 16 residues in the CDR3. V lost 6 bases and J 0 bases, leaving 17 bases between the germline ends. The CDR3 nucleotides are TGCAGTGCAAAAGACCAAACTAGGACAACTAATGAAAAACTGTTTTTT. It translates to CSAKDQTRTTNEKLFF.

This clonotype was seen at least ten times. The CDR3 DNA sequence: TGTGCCAGCAGCTTCCCCCCCAGGGACCCGAACACTGAAGCTTTCTTT. Translating gives CASSFPPRDPNTEAFF. This chain links TRBV7-6 with TRBJ1-1; D is possibly TRBD1 (5 bases). This CDR3 is 16 amino acids long. Trimming removed 3 bases at V and 1 base at J, with 15 bases between. Per germline, CDR1 SGHVS and CDR2 FNYEAQ. Variable domain in full (rest from reference TRBV7-6 and TRBJ1-1): GAGVSQSPRYKVTKRGQDVALRCDPISGHVSLYWYRQALGQGPEFLTYFNYEAQQDKSGLPNDRFSAERPEGSISTLTIQRTEQRDSAMYRCASSFPPRDPNTEAFFGQGTRLTVV.

This sequence joins TRBV6-6 and TRBJ1-1; the D is unclear. Looked up from germline, CDR1 is MNHNY and CDR2 is SVGAGI (reference sequence). The CDR3 runs 14 residues. V lost 6 bases, J lost 1 base, and 12 bases lay in between. CDR3 amino acids: CASSAGSQNTEAFF. In DNA, the CDR3 is TGTGCCAGCAGCGCCGGATCCCAGAACACTGAAGCTTTCTTT.

The chain couples TRBV5-6 to TRBJ2-6; perhaps D is TRBD1 or TRBD2 (5 bases each). The germline V gene encodes CDR1 SGHDT and CDR2 YYEEEE. The germline V and J ends were trimmed by 3 bases and 0 bases, with 10 bases remaining between them. The CDR3 runs to 16 residues. The CDR3 region has the DNA TGTGCCAGCAGCTCCGGGACGGGCTCTGGGGCCAACGTCCTGACTTTC. Translation: CASSSGTGSGANVLTF.

This chain uses TRBV4-1 with TRBJ2-5; the match to TRBD2 covers 9 bases. Germline V gene sequence: CDR1 MGHRA, CDR2 YSYEKL. The V and J ends lost 3 bases and 1 base, in that order; junction bases with no gene match: 6. This CDR3 is built from 16 residues. In nucleotides, the CDR3 is TGCGCCAGCAGCCAGGGTCTAGCGGGGTTCCAAGAGACCCAGTACTTC. It codes for CASSQGLAGFQETQYF.